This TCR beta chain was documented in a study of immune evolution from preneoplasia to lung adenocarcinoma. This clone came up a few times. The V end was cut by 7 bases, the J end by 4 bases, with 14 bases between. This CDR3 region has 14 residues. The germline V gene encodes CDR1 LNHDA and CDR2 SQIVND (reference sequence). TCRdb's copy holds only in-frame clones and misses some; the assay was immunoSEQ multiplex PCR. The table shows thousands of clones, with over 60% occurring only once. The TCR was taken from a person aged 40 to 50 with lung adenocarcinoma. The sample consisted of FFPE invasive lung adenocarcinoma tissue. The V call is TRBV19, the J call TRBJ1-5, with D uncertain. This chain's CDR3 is CASTLTDQNQPQHF. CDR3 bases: TGTGCCAGTACTTTGACGGACCAAAATCAGCCCCAGCATTTT. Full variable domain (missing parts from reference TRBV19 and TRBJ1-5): DGGITQSPKYLFRKEGQNVTLSCEQNLNHDAMYWYRQDPGQGLRLIYYSQIVNDFQKGDIAEGYSVSREKKESFPLTVTSAQKNPTAFYLCASTLTDQNQPQHFGDGTRLSIL.